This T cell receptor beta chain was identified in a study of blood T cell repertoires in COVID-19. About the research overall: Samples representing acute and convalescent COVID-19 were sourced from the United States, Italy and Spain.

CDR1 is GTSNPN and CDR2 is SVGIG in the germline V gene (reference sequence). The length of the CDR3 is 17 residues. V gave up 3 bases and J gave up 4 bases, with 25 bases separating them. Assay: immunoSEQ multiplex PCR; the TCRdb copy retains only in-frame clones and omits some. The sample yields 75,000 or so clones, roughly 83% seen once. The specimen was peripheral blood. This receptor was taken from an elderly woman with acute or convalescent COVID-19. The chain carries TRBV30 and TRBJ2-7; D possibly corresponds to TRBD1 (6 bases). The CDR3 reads CAWRAGALGSPPYEQYF. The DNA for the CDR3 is TGTGCCTGGAGGGCAGGGGCGCTGGGGAGTCCTCCTTACGAGCAGTACTTC.